A selection of T cell receptor beta chains follows, all from one sample in a study of memory B cells and T cells in multiple sclerosis. These receptors are not linked to any known antigen. The data were produced by immunoSEQ multiplex PCR, yet TCRdb's version contains in-frame clones alone and is incomplete. The sample includes 9,000 to 15,000 clones, 84% of them seen just once. Specimen: PBMCs from blood kept in culture. The receptor set was obtained from a human donor with multiple sclerosis. The CDR3 runs from the conserved cysteine through the conserved F or W. The order of the fields is CDR3 DNA, CDR3 protein, V gene, clone size, D gene, J gene. The D gene is left open where the match is weak. Expanded clones are given a class, and other clones once, few, many or no size at all.

TGTGCCATCAGTGAGTCGCTGGGAGTAGATACGCAGTATTTT | CAISESLGVDTQYF | TRBV10-3 | . | . | TRBJ2-3
TGTGCCAGCAGGAACGTGGGACAGGGGGCAAATCAGCCCCAGCATTTT | CASRNVGQGANQPQHF | TRBV2 | . | TRBD1 | TRBJ1-5
TGTGCCAGCAGTGAAAGGTATAAGGACACCTTT | CASSERYKDTF | TRBV2 | few | . | TRBJ1-1
TGTGCCAGCAGTGTACTAGCGGGCCGACAGTATTTT | CASSVLAGRQYF | TRBV9 | . | TRBD2 | TRBJ2-3
TGTGCCAGCAGCTTAGTGTCCGCGTGGGCAGATACGCAGTATTTT | CASSLVSAWADTQYF | TRBV7-8 | . | . | TRBJ2-3
TGTGCCAGTCGGGACAGCCTCTACGAGCAGTACTTC | CASRDSLYEQYF | TRBV6-5 | once | TRBD1 | TRBJ2-7
TGTGCCAGCAGCCGCCCGGGGGGCTTGGTTTATGGCTACACCTTC | CASSRPGGLVYGYTF | TRBV11-2 | . | . | TRBJ1-2
TGTGCCAGCAGGGTTACAGGAGATAGCAATCAGCCCCAGCATTTT | CASRVTGDSNQPQHF | TRBV6-1 | . | . | TRBJ1-5
TGTGCCAGCAGCCCGTACTCTGGAAACACCATATATTTT | CASSPYSGNTIYF | TRBV21-1 | few | . | TRBJ1-3
TGTGCCAGTAGGAAGGCAGGTCTTAGCAATCAGCCCCAGCATTTT | CASRKAGLSNQPQHF | TRBV19 | . | . | TRBJ1-5
TGTGCCAGCAGCGTAGGGACTAGCGGAGAGACCCAGTACTTC | CASSVGTSGETQYF | TRBV9 | . | TRBD2 | TRBJ2-5
TGCAGCGCAACGTTGGGGAAGATCGGACTGTTTTTT | CSATLGKIGLFF | TRBV29-1 | . | . | TRBJ1-4
TGTGCCAGCAGCGCCAGGGCTACTGGGGCCAACGTCCTGACTTTC | CASSARATGANVLTF | TRBV9 | . | . | TRBJ2-6
TGTGCCAGCAGTTTGACACCGAACTATGGCTACACCTTC | CASSLTPNYGYTF | TRBV7-9 | once | . | TRBJ1-2
TGTGCCAGTAGTATAGATACCGACTGGATGAACACCGGGGAGCTGTTTTTT | CASSIDTDWMNTGELFF | TRBV19 | once | . | TRBJ2-2
TGTGCCAGCAGAGAACACAGGCAGAACACTGAAGCTTTCTTT | CASREHRQNTEAFF | TRBV6-5 | few | . | TRBJ1-1
TGTGCCAGCAGTTTATACCCCCCGGGACAGGGGGTTTACGAGCAGTACTTC | CASSLYPPGQGVYEQYF | TRBV27 | . | TRBD1 | TRBJ2-7
TGCGCCAGCAGTGTCGGGGCTGTGGGGGCCAACGTCCTGACTTTC | CASSVGAVGANVLTF | TRBV5-1 | . | . | TRBJ2-6
TGCGCCAGCAAATGGGCTGGGACCTACGAGCAGTACTTC | CASKWAGTYEQYF | TRBV5-1 | . | . | TRBJ2-7
TGCGCCAGCAGCTTGGCCCTGGGGAACACTGAAGCTTTCTTT | CASSLALGNTEAFF | TRBV5-1 | . | . | TRBJ1-1
TGCGCCAGCAGCTTGGATGGGGACCTCGAAAATGAGCAGTTCTTC | CASSLDGDLENEQFF | TRBV5-1 | . | . | TRBJ2-1
TGTGCCAGCAGCCAGGACCGGGACTCTGGGGCCAACGTCCTGACTTTC | CASSQDRDSGANVLTF | TRBV4-2 | large | . | TRBJ2-6
TGTGCCAGCAACCTGGTGGGGACCGGGGCCAACGTCCTGACTTTC | CASNLVGTGANVLTF | TRBV7-9 | . | . | TRBJ2-6
TGTGCCAGCAGTAGATCACAGGGAGATACGCAGTATTTT | CASSRSQGDTQYF | TRBV2 | . | . | TRBJ2-3
TGTGCCAGCAGCTTAGCGACGGGGCCCCAGCATTTT | CASSLATGPQHF | TRBV7-9 | . | . | TRBJ1-5
TGTGCCAGCAGCGTGGCGTGGGGCTCCTACAATGAGCAGTTCTTC | CASSVAWGSYNEQFF | TRBV9 | . | . | TRBJ2-1
TGTGCCAGCAGCAAATCGGACGGCTATGGCTACACCTTC | CASSKSDGYGYTF | TRBV11-1 | . | . | TRBJ1-2
TGTGCCAGTAGTATGGTCCGGGGGACCCAGTACTTC | CASSMVRGTQYF | TRBV19 | . | . | TRBJ2-5
TGTGCCAGCACCTTCGAGGGAGGGAGAACGAACACCGGGGAGCTGTTTTTT | CASTFEGGRTNTGELFF | TRBV27 | . | TRBD2 | TRBJ2-2
TGTGCCACCAGCAGAGACGGGACAGCCCGTAACTATGGCTACACCTTC | CATSRDGTARNYGYTF | TRBV15 | . | TRBD1 | TRBJ1-2